The 23 T cell receptor beta chains below were found in one sample sequenced in a study of radiotherapy plus CTLA-4 blockade in lung cancer. The method was immunoSEQ multiplex PCR; TCRdb's version includes in-frame clones alone and lacks a portion of them. The sample gives about 60,000 clones, 76% of which show up once; approximately 2.8% is in the top ten. This specimen consisted of peripheral blood, obtained from a patient treated with radiotherapy plus ipilimumab. The receptors shown here come from a human donor with non-small cell lung cancer who had a complete response to radiotherapy plus ipilimumab.

In this sample, this clone turned up once. The gene calls are TRBV29-1 and TRBJ1-6; D is unclear. CDR1 SQVTM and CDR2 ANQGSEA come from the germline V gene. Trimming took off 8 bases at V and 0 bases at J, with 14 bases between the two ends. CDR3 length: 15 amino acids. The CDR3 nucleotides read TGCAGCTCACCAACTGTTAGCTCCTATAATTCACCCCTCCACTTT. Protein sequence: CSSPTVSSYNSPLHF. The whole variable domain, filled in from reference TRBV29-1 and TRBJ1-6, reads SAVISQKPSRDICQRGTSLTIQCQVDSQVTMMFWYRQQPGQSLTLIATANQGSEATYESGFVIDKFPISRPNLTFSTLTVSNMSPEDSSIYLCSSPTVSSYNSPLHFGNGTRLTVT.

The V call is TRBV23-1, the J call TRBJ2-7; D is perhaps TRBD2 (5 bases). TRBV23-1 counts as an open reading frame of uncertain function. This CDR3 spans 15 amino acids. V dropped 6 bases and J dropped 5 bases, with 20 bases sitting between them. CDR3 nucleotides: TGCGCCAGCAGACCAAGGAGGTTGACACTCAACGAGCAGTACTTC. Translating it yields CASRPRRLTLNEQYF.

Turning to this clone: A junction boundary mismatches the germline segment, possibly from a read error. The chain recombines TRBV20-1 with TRBJ2-7; TRBD2 aligns across 10 bases. The CDR3 is 11 amino acids. Germline V gene lookup returns CDR1 DFQATT and CDR2 SNEGSKA (reference sequence). Here the CDR3 DNA reads TGCCGAGCGGGGGGGCCCTATGAGCAGTACTTC. Translated, it gives CRAGGPYEQYF.

J is TRBJ2-7 and V is TRBV6-1, with D possibly TRBD2 on 5 matching bases. Germline loops: CDR1 MNHNS, CDR2 SASEGT. The CDR3 is made up of 14 amino acids. Trimming took 4 bases from V and 5 from J, leaving 15 bases between them. In DNA form, the CDR3 reads TGTGCCAGCAGTGTTACGGGAATGAGCGACGAGCAGTACTTC. It is translated as CASSVTGMSDEQYF.

The chain is built from TRBV19 and TRBJ2-2; possible D gene TRBD1, 6 bases. Trimming removed 0 bases from V and 2 bases from J, with 10 bases in between. The CDR3 is 16 residues long. Germline V CDR1 and CDR2: LNHDA, SQIVND (reference sequence). The CDR3 DNA reads TGTGCCAGTAGTATAGATGGGGGCCGAAACACCGGGGAGCTGTTTTTT. Residues: CASSIDGGRNTGELFF.

The chain carries TRBV19 and TRBJ1-5; 7 nucleotides agree with TRBD1. The CDR3 is made up of 14 amino acids. Unmatched junction bases numbered 2, after V lost 4 bases and J lost 2 bases. Germline V gene sequence: CDR1 LNHDA, CDR2 SQIVND (reference sequence). The CDR3 spells CASSKGARNQPQHF. The CDR3 coding sequence is TGTGCCAGTAGTAAGGGGGCACGCAATCAGCCCCAGCATTTT.

The chain has TRBV9 and TRBJ1-6; D perhaps matches TRBD1 (6 bases). The CDR3 is 17 residues long. V gave up 3 bases and J gave up 2 bases, with 15 bases separating them. Germline V gene data show CDR1 as SGDLS and CDR2 as YYNGEE. The CDR3 here is CASSGRQVETYNSPLHF. DNA for the CDR3: TGTGCCAGCAGCGGACGACAGGTTGAGACCTATAATTCACCCCTCCACTTT. The full variable domain, rest sourced from reference TRBV9 and TRBJ1-6, is DSGVTQTPKHLITATGQRVTLRCSPRSGDLSVYWYQQSLDQGLQFLIQYYNGEERAKGNILERFSAQQFPDLHSELNLSSLELGDSALYFCASSGRQVETYNSPLHFGNGTRLTVT.

V is TRBV4-2 and J is TRBJ2-5; 8 nucleotides match TRBD2. Unmatched junction bases numbered 8, after V lost 1 base and J lost 4 bases. The CDR3 extends over 16 amino acids. Germline CDR1 LGHNA, CDR2 YNFKEQ. The CDR3 spells CASSQAVRGGLETQYF. CDR3 in DNA: TGTGCCAGCAGCCAAGCTGTCCGGGGGGGATTAGAGACCCAGTACTTC.

Only a few counts were recorded for this clone. This chain links TRBV19 with TRBJ1-5, with 9 bases that match TRBD1. This CDR3 is built from 18 residues. The germline CDR1 and CDR2 sequences are LNHDA and SQIVND (reference sequence). Trimming cost V 4 bases and J 0 bases; bases outside gene matches: 10. The CDR3 sequence: CASSTDRGKDYSNQPQHF. CDR3 coding DNA: TGTGCCAGTAGTACGGACAGGGGCAAGGATTATAGCAATCAGCCCCAGCATTTT.

V and J are TRBV18 and TRBJ2-7; no definite D call. V lost 3 bases and J 6 bases, leaving 12 bases between the germline ends. CDR3 size: 13 residues. Germline lookup yields CDR1 KGHSH and CDR2 LQKENI. CDR3 sequence: CASSPTQEGEQYF. As DNA, the CDR3 is TGTGCCAGCTCACCCACGCAGGAAGGCGAGCAGTACTTC.

The V call is TRBV28, the J call TRBJ2-5; D is perhaps TRBD2 (6 bases). The CDR3 is 14 residues long. V lost 4 bases to trimming and J lost 4 bases, with 13 bases between them. CDR1 is MDHEN and CDR2 is SYDVKM in the germline V gene. DNA for the CDR3: TGTGCCAGCAGTTGGAGGAGGGTAGGAGAGACCCAGTACTTC. It specifies CASSWRRVGETQYF.

This rearrangement joins TRBV6-5 to TRBJ2-1; D not resolved. The length of the CDR3 is 13 residues. Trimming cost V 4 bases and J 4 bases, with 8 bases left between them. Germline CDR1 reads MNHEY; CDR2 reads SVGAGI. CDR3 amino acids: CASSLYGYNEQFF. In nucleotides, the CDR3 is TGTGCCAGCAGTTTGTACGGGTACAATGAGCAGTTCTTC.

This chain connects TRBV27 to TRBJ1-6; 10 bases line up with TRBD1. V shed 3 bases, J shed 7 bases, and the junction held 6 bases outside the gene matches. There are 16 residues in the CDR3. Per germline, CDR1 MNHEY and CDR2 SMNVEV (reference sequence). In DNA form, the CDR3 reads TGTGCCAGCAGTTTCTTCCCGGGACAGGGGAATTCACCCCTCCACTTT. Translation: CASSFFPGQGNSPLHF.

V usage is TRBV18 and J usage is TRBJ1-2; 8 bases are shared with TRBD1. The V gene's germline CDR1 is KGHSH and CDR2 LQKENI. There are 14 residues in the CDR3. J lost 7 bases, V lost 3 bases, and 7 bases had no gene match. The CDR3 region is CASSPPQGAGGYTF. The CDR3 DNA sequence: TGTGCCAGCTCACCCCCCCAGGGGGCAGGTGGCTACACCTTC.

This chain's CDR3 is CASSTRQGGSGGYAQYF. In DNA form, the CDR3 reads TGTGCCAGCAGTACCAGGCAAGGGGGCAGCGGGGGTTACGCGCAGTACTTC. The chain has TRBV2 and TRBJ2-5, with D maybe TRBD2 (8 bases). V was clipped by 5 bases and J by 11 bases, with 30 bases between them. Germline V gene lookup returns CDR1 SNHLY and CDR2 FYNNEI. The CDR3 contains 17 residues.

The chain recombines TRBV6-5 with TRBJ1-5; possible D gene TRBD1, 5 bases. The CDR3 spans 15 residues. CDR1 MNHEY and CDR2 SVGAGI come from the germline V gene. Trimming took off 0 bases at V and 5 bases at J, with 11 bases between the two ends. The CDR3 DNA sequence: TGTGCCAGCAGTTACTCCTCGGGGGTGGATCAGCCCCAGCATTTT. This codes for CASSYSSGVDQPQHF.

The sample holds a few counts of this clone. This sequence joins TRBV5-4 and TRBJ1-2; D perhaps matches TRBD1 (6 bases). Germline loops: CDR1 SGHNT, CDR2 YYREEE (reference sequence). Between the trimmed V and J ends, which lost 4 bases and 7 bases, there was a span of 17 bases. CDR3 length: 14 residues. The CDR3 nucleotides read TGTGCCAGCAGCCTTCAGGGGTTCCTAGTTGGCTACACCTTC. Its protein product is CASSLQGFLVGYTF.

This chain's CDR3 is CASSLQGTYEQYF. CDR3 nucleotide sequence: TGCGCCAGCAGCTTACAGGGGACCTACGAGCAGTACTTC. The chain uses TRBV5-1 and TRBJ2-7, with 7 bases that match TRBD1. Trimming removed 2 bases from V and 2 bases from J; junction bases left unmatched: 1. Germline V gives CDR1 SGHRS, CDR2 YFSETQ. This CDR3 is 13 amino acids long.

The V call is TRBV11-2, the J call TRBJ2-5; tentatively, D is TRBD2 (5 bases). The V end was cut by 5 bases, the J end by 1 base, with 14 bases between. There are 15 residues in the CDR3. Germline values: CDR1 SGHAT, CDR2 FQNNGV. In nucleotides, the CDR3 is TGTGCCAGCAGCCGGATAGTGGGGAGCCAAGAGACCCAGTACTTC. This codes for CASSRIVGSQETQYF.

The chain has TRBV9 and TRBJ2-7, with 11 bases that match TRBD2. Germline V CDR1 and CDR2: SGDLS, YYNGEE. The junction had 12 bases not matched to a gene; V was cut back by 4 bases and J by 3 bases. The CDR3 spans 17 residues. CDR3 in DNA: TGTGCCAGCAGCCCCCGATTGGAAGGGACTAGCGGCTACGAGCAGTACTTC. Its translation: CASSPRLEGTSGYEQYF.

A remark on this clone: The junction does not match germline at one end; this may be a read error. The chain is built from TRBV27 and TRBJ2-7; TRBD2 might be the D (7 bases). Germline values: CDR1 MNHEY, CDR2 SMNVEV (reference sequence). This CDR3 is built from 15 residues. The CDR3 region is CVSSLDRGGTYEQYF. CDR3 DNA sequence: TGTGTCAGCAGTTTAGATAGGGGGGGGACCTACGAGCAGTACTTC.

This sequence joins TRBV25-1 and TRBJ2-3, with TRBD1 matching over 9 bases. Germline lookup yields CDR1 MGHDK and CDR2 SYGVNS. The CDR3 covers 13 residues. After removal of 6 bases from V and 7 bases from J, the junction contained 5 bases not matched to a gene. CDR3 sequence (DNA): TGTGCCAGCAGGGGGACAGGGTCGTATACGCAGTATTTT. Translating it yields CASRGTGSYTQYF.

J is TRBJ2-2 and V is TRBV6-4; D unresolved. The germline V gene encodes CDR1 MRHNA and CDR2 SNTAGT. V was clipped by 6 bases and J by 0 bases, with 2 bases between them. There are 12 residues in the CDR3. The CDR3 region has the DNA TGTGCCAGCAGCACGAACACCGGGGAGCTGTTTTTT. This sequence encodes CASSTNTGELFF.